Listed below are T cell receptor beta chains from one sample, sequenced in a study of monozygotic twins with cystic fibrosis. Profiled with immunoSEQ multiplex PCR; TCRdb holds only in-frame clones, not every one. In the table there are about 36,000 clones, about 80% of which are singletons. Sequencing input: blood. Every receptor here comes from a girl aged 2 to 10 with cystic fibrosis. Both conserved end residues are part of each CDR3. D genes are given only for firm matches. Clone size is shown for a subset of rows, as once, few, many or a class of expanded clone.

V	J	size	length	D	DNA	CDR3
TRBV18	TRBJ2-2	.	16	TRBD1	TGTGCCAGCTCCTCCCGGACAGGGCTGAACACCGGGGAGCTGTTTTTT	CASSSRTGLNTGELFF
TRBV21-1	TRBJ1-6	few	15	.	TGTGCCAGCAGCCTCCGGGGCCCACCTAATTCACCCCTCCACTTT	CASSLRGPPNSPLHF
TRBV7-3	TRBJ2-5	.	13	TRBD1	TGTGCCAGCAGCCGCACAGGGGTGGAGACCCAGTACTTC	CASSRTGVETQYF
TRBV7-2	TRBJ2-1	.	17	TRBD2	TGTGCCAGCAGCTTAGCCCTTCGGGGGGACGGGGAGAATGAGCAGTTCTTC	CASSLALRGDGENEQFF
TRBV7-9	TRBJ1-3	once	16	.	TGTGCCAGCAGCTTAGTCGGACGGAGCAACGGGAACACCATATATTTT	CASSLVGRSNGNTIYF
TRBV4-2	TRBJ1-5	once	16	.	TGTGCCAGCAGCCAAGTTCGGGGTGGGGGCAATCAGCCCCAGCATTTT	CASSQVRGGGNQPQHF
TRBV10-1	TRBJ1-2	.	14	TRBD1	TGCGCCAGCAGCCGGGACAGGGATCAGGATGGCTACACCTTC	CASSRDRDQDGYTF
TRBV4-1	TRBJ1-5	.	15	.	TGCGCCAGCAGCCTGAGCCAGGGCTACAATCAGCCCCAGCATTTT	CASSLSQGYNQPQHF
TRBV18	TRBJ1-1	.	16	.	TGTGCCAGCTCACCACGCCAGGCCCAAGGGAACTCTGAAGCTTTCTTT	CASSPRQAQGNSEAFF
TRBV6-5	TRBJ2-3	.	16	.	TGTGCCAGCAGTTACGTGGGGCACCCCTCTACAGATACGCAGTATTTT	CASSYVGHPSTDTQYF
TRBV5-4	TRBJ2-1	.	15	.	TGTGCCAGCAGCAAGGGACCTCAGACAGACAATGAGCAGTTCTTC	CASSKGPQTDNEQFF
TRBV7-2	TRBJ1-6	.	18	.	TGTGCCAGCAGCTATCAATTCATGCAGACGAGGTATAATTCACCCCTCCACTTT	CASSYQFMQTRYNSPLHF
TRBV18	TRBJ1-3	.	15	.	TGTGCCAGCTCACCGATGGGGGACTCTGGAAACACCATATATTTT	CASSPMGDSGNTIYF
TRBV7-2	TRBJ2-3	.	15	.	TGTGCCAGCAGCTTAAGTGGGGGGCTGGTAGATACGCAGTATTTT	CASSLSGGLVDTQYF
TRBV19	TRBJ1-5	.	21	TRBD1	TGTGCCAGTAGTAGGGCTCCTGGCTGGACAGGGAGGCGAGTCAGCAATCAGCCCCAGCATTTT	CASSRAPGWTGRRVSNQPQHF
TRBV10-3	TRBJ2-1	.	12	TRBD2	TGTGCCATCAGTGGCGGGGGTAATGAGCAGTTCTTC	CAISGGGNEQFF
TRBV5-6	TRBJ1-1	once	14	.	TGTGCCAGCAGCTTGGACAGGAGAGCGTCTGAAGCTTTCTTT	CASSLDRRASEAFF
TRBV30	TRBJ1-1	.	13	.	TGTGCCTGGAGGGAGGGGGGAGTCACTGAAGCTTTCTTT	CAWREGGVTEAFF
TRBV5-1	TRBJ2-5	.	15	TRBD2	TGCGCCAGCAGCTTGGTGGGGACTAGCGAAGAGACCCAGTACTTC	CASSLVGTSEETQYF
TRBV7-9	TRBJ2-1	few	16	.	TGTGCCAGCAGCTTAGTCGTTGGCAGGGTGAAAAATGAGCAGTTCTTC	CASSLVVGRVKNEQFF
TRBV4-1	TRBJ1-2	.	14	TRBD1	TGCGCCAGCAGCCAAGTGGACAGGGGGTATGGCTACACCTTC	CASSQVDRGYGYTF
TRBV19	TRBJ2-7	.	14	TRBD1	TGTGCCAGTAGTTTTAGGGGGCTCTCCTACGAGCAGTACTTC	CASSFRGLSYEQYF
TRBV25-1	TRBJ2-1	.	15	.	TGTGCCAGCAGTGAATTCGGACAGCCTTACAATGAGCAGTTCTTC	CASSEFGQPYNEQFF
TRBV11-1	TRBJ2-2	.	13	TRBD2	TGTGCCAGCAGCTCCCGGGGGGGCGGGGAGCTGTTTTTT	CASSSRGGGELFF
TRBV2	TRBJ1-5	few	13	TRBD1	TGTGCCAGCAGGGACAGGATCGGACAGCCCCAGCATTTT	CASRDRIGQPQHF
TRBV30	TRBJ2-1	.	18	.	TGTGCCTGGAGTTCCATTACAGGGCCTGGTTTCTCCTACAATGAGCAGTTCTTC	CAWSSITGPGFSYNEQFF
TRBV6-1	TRBJ1-5	.	16	TRBD1	TGTGCCAGCAGTGTCTCCGGGACAGGGGGTTTTCAGCCCCAGCATTTT	CASSVSGTGGFQPQHF
TRBV7-9	TRBJ1-6	.	18	TRBD1	TGTGCCAGCAGCTTTCTGGCCGGGACAGGGTCCGCTCTTGAACCCCTCCACTTT	CASSFLAGTGSALEPLHF
TRBV5-4	TRBJ2-5	.	17	TRBD2	TGTGCCAGCAGCCTGGAGCGGGGGGGCGTTTCGCTCGAGACCCAGTACTTC	CASSLERGGVSLETQYF
TRBV5-1	TRBJ1-3	.	19	TRBD1	TGCGCCAGCAGCTCGATTGCCGGGACAGGGGGTTCGGCTGGAAACACCATATATTTT	CASSSIAGTGGSAGNTIYF
TRBV7-9	TRBJ1-2	.	14	.	TGTGCCAGCAGACCCTGGGGTGGTCGAAGGGGCTACACCTTC	CASRPWGGRRGYTF
TRBV18	TRBJ1-2	.	15	.	TGTGCCAGCTCAAATGAAAAAGGGCCGCGATATGGCTACACCTTC	CASSNEKGPRYGYTF
TRBV6-1	TRBJ2-1	.	14	TRBD2	TGTGCCAGCAGTGAGGGGACGGGGGGCAATGAGCAGTTCTTC	CASSEGTGGNEQFF
TRBV7-3	TRBJ2-5	once	14	TRBD1	TGTGCCAGCAGCTTAAGTGACAGGGAGGAGACCCAGTACTTC	CASSLSDREETQYF
TRBV9	TRBJ2-3	.	17	.	TGTGCCAGCAGCGCAGGAGTGGGGGCCGGCTGGACAGATACGCAGTATTTT	CASSAGVGAGWTDTQYF
TRBV7-2	TRBJ2-5	.	14	.	TGTGCCAGCAGCCTAAAGGGGACCCCAGAGACCCAGTACTTC	CASSLKGTPETQYF
TRBV30	TRBJ1-2	.	15	.	TGTGCCTGGAGTGTACGAGGCAGGAACTTCTATGGCTACACCTTC	CAWSVRGRNFYGYTF
TRBV5-8	TRBJ2-7	.	14	TRBD1	TGTGCCAGCAGCCCGACAGGGCTGATGTACGAGCAGTACTTC	CASSPTGLMYEQYF
TRBV9	TRBJ2-5	.	15	.	TGTGCCAGCAGCGTAGGGGGTAGCGTCCAAGAGACCCAGTACTTC	CASSVGGSVQETQYF
TRBV7-2	TRBJ2-7	.	14	.	TGTGCCAGCAGCTTAGCGGGGACTGACTACGAGCAGTACTTC	CASSLAGTDYEQYF
TRBV7-9	TRBJ1-1	.	15	.	TGTGCCAGCAGCTTAGATGGTTCCATGAACACTGAAGCTTTCTTT	CASSLDGSMNTEAFF
TRBV7-3	TRBJ1-1	.	13	.	TGTGCCAGCAGCTTAACGGGCAACACTGAAGCTTTCTTT	CASSLTGNTEAFF
TRBV7-2	TRBJ1-3	.	15	.	TGTGCCAGCAGCTTAGGAGGGTCCTCTGGAAACACCATATATTTT	CASSLGGSSGNTIYF
TRBV5-1	TRBJ2-2	.	16	TRBD2	TGCGCCAGCAGCCTCCAGCGGGGGGGCCTCACCGGGGAGCTGTTTTTT	CASSLQRGGLTGELFF
TRBV2	TRBJ1-6	.	16	.	TGTGCCAGCAGTGAAATGCCGGGACTCAATAATTCACCCCTCCACTTT	CASSEMPGLNNSPLHF
TRBV7-6	TRBJ2-7	few	13	.	TGTGCCAGCAGCCCCCGGGACACCTACGAGCAGTACTTC	CASSPRDTYEQYF
TRBV6-5	TRBJ1-5	.	15	TRBD1	TGTGCCAGCAGTCCAGACAGGGTTAGCAATCAGCCCCAGCATTTT	CASSPDRVSNQPQHF
TRBV12-5	TRBJ1-2	.	12	.	TGTGCTAGTGGTTTTGCTAACTATGGCTACACCTTC	CASGFANYGYTF
TRBV4-3	TRBJ1-2	.	16	TRBD1	TGCGCCAGCAGCCAAGAACAGGGACAGGGTTTTTATGGCTACACCTTC	CASSQEQGQGFYGYTF
TRBV14	TRBJ1-1	.	15	TRBD1	TGTGCCAGCAGCCTCAGGACAGGGATGAACACTGAAGCTTTCTTT	CASSLRTGMNTEAFF